The clone carrying this TCR beta chain was picked up a small number of times. As yet, its antigen is unknown. CDR1 SGHTA and CDR2 FQGTGA come from the germline V gene. With 4 bases removed from V and 1 base from J, the gap between germline ends came to 7 bases. The CDR3 sequence is 13 residues long. Findings and caveats of the study: The TCR gene usage of tumor memory CD4+ T cells clustered together with blood and lymph node memory CD4+ cells and with lymph node naive CD4+ cells.

Naive CD4+ cells had CD25+ Tregs removed. Semi-nested PCR with Nested Universal Primer A followed constant-region reverse priming of full-length variable regions. MiXCR, run by TCRdb on the 5' RACE reads, gives a single entry per CDR3 protein. The profile shows around 50,000 distinct CDR3 sequences, about 15% of them singletons. Sample: naive CD4+ T cells sorted from blood. As to subset: naive CD4+ T cells, CD4+CD45RA+CD25-. This chain joins TRBV7-3 and TRBJ1-1; weak D call: TRBD1 (5 bases). This sequence originates from a female donor with breast cancer. CDR3 amino acids: CASSSGGNTEAFF. As DNA, the CDR3 is TGTGCCAGCAGCTCCGGGGGGAACACTGAAGCTTTCTTT.